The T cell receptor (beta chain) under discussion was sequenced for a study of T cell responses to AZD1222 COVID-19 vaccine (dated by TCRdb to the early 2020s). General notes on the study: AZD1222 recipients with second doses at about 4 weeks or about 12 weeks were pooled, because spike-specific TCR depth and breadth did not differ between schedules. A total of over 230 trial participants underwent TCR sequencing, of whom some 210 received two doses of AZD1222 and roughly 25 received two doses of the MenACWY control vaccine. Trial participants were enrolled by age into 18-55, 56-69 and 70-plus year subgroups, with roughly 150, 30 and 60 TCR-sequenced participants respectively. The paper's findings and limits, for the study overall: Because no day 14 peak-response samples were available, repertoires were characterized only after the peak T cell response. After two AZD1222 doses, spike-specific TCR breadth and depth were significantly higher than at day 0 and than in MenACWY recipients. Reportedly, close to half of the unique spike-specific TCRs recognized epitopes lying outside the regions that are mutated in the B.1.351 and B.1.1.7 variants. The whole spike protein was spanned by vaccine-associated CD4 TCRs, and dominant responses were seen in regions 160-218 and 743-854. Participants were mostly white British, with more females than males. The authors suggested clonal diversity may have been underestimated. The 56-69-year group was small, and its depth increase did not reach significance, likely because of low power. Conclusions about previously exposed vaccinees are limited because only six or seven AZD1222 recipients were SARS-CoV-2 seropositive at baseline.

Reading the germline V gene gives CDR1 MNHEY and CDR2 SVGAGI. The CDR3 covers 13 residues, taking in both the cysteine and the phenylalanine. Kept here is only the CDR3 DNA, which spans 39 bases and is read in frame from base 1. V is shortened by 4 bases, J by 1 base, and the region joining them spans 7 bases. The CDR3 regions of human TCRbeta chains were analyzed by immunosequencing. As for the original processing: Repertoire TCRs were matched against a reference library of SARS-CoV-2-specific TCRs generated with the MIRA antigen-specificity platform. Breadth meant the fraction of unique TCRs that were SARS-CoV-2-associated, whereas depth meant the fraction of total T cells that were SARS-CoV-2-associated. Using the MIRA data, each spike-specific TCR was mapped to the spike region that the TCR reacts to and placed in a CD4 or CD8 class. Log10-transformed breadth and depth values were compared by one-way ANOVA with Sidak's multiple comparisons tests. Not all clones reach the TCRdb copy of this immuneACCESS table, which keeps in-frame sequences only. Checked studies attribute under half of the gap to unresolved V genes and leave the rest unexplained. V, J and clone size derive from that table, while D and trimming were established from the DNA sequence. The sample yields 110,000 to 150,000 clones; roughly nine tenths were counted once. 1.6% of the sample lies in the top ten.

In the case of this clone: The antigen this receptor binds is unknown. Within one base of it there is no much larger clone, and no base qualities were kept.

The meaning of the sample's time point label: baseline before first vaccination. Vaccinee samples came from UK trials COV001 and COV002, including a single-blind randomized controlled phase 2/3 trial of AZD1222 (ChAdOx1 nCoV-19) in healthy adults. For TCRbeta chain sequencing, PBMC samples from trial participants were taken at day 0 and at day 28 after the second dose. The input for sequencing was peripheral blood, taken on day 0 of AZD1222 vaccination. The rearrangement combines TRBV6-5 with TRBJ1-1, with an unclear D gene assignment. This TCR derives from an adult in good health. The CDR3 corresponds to CASSSPGNTEAFF. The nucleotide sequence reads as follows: TGTGCCAGCAGTTCCCCAGGGAACACTGAAGCTTTCTTT.